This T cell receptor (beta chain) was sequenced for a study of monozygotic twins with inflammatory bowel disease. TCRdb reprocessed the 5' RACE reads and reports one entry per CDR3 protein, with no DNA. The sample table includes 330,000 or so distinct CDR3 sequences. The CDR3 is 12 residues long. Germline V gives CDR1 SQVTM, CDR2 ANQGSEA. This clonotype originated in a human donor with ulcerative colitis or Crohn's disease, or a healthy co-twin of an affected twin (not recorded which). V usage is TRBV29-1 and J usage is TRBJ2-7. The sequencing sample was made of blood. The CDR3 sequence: CSVHATAAAEYF.